Presented here are 4 T cell receptor beta chains from one specimen sequenced in a study of response to subunit inactivated influenza vaccine. TCRdb passed the RT-PCR reads through MiXCR, listing each CDR3 protein once. Among around 760,000 distinct CDR3 sequences, about 15% were seen once, and the ten largest hold less than 7%. Source: PBMCs from blood, taken roughly 15 days before vaccination. The receptors stem from a man in his fifties who received an inactivated influenza vaccine.

In its sample, this clonotype was seen many times. DNA for the CDR3: TGTGCCAGCAGTCCAGGGACTATTGGGACAGAGACCCAGTACTTC. This gives the protein CASSPGTIGTETQYF. This chain connects TRBV27 to TRBJ2-5, with 7 bases identical to TRBD2. Germline V CDR1 and CDR2: MNHEY, SMNVEV (reference sequence). The trim removed 5 bases at V and 4 bases at J, leaving 10 bases unmatched. This CDR3 has 15 amino acids.

This clonotype showed up just a few times. The gene calls are TRBV10-3 and TRBJ2-6, with TRBD1 matching over 10 bases. CDR3 length: 21 amino acids. Germline V lookup: CDR1 ENHRY, CDR2 SYGVKD. Germline trimming cut 3 bases from V and 0 bases from J; bases unmatched to any gene: 14. CDR3 coding DNA: TGTGCCATCAGTGACCAACCGGGACAGGGGTTGCTTAGCTCTGGGGCCAACGTCCTGACTTTC. Protein sequence: CAISDQPGQGLLSSGANVLTF.

This clonotype was recorded a few times. The chain has TRBV6-1 and TRBJ2-7, with TRBD1 as a possible D gene (6 bases). Germline CDR1 reads MNHNS; CDR2 reads SASEGT. Trimming removed 3 bases from V and 0 bases from J, with 15 bases in between. The CDR3 runs 16 residues. CDR3 DNA: TGTGCCAGCAGTGACCCGACTGACAGGCTCTCCTACGAGCAGTACTTC. This codes for CASSDPTDRLSYEQYF.

The chain uses TRBV12-3 or TRBV12-4 and TRBJ2-5; 12 bases map to TRBD1. After removal of 6 bases from V and 2 bases from J, the junction contained 13 bases not matched to a gene. The CDR3 consists of 18 residues. The CDR3 sequence is CASSRDRGRIGRQETQYF. Here the CDR3 DNA reads TGTGCCAGCAGCCGGGACAGGGGGCGCATTGGGCGACAAGAGACCCAGTACTTC.